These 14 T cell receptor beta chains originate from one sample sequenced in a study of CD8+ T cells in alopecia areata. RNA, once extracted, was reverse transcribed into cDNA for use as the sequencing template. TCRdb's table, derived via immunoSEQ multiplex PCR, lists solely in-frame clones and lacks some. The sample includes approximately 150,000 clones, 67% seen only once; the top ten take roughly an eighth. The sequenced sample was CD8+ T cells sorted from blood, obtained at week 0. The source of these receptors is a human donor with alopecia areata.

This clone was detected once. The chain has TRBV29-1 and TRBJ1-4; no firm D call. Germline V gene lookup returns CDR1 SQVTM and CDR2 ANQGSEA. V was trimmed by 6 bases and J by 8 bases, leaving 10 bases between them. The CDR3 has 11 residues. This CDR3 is CSVSRREKLFF. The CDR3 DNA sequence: TGCAGCGTCTCTCGGCGGGAAAAACTGTTTTTT.

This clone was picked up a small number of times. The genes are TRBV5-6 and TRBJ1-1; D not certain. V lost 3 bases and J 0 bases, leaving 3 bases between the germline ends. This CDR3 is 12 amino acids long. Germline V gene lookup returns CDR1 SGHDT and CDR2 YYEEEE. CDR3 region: CASSSMNTEAFF. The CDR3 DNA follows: TGTGCCAGCAGCTCGATGAACACTGAAGCTTTCTTT.

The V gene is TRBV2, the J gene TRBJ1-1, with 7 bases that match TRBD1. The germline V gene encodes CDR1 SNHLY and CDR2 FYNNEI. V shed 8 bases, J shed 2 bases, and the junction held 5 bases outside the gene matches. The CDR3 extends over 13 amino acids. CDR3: CASRDSSNTEAFF. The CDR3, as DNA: TGTGCCAGCCGGGACAGTTCTAACACTGAAGCTTTCTTT.

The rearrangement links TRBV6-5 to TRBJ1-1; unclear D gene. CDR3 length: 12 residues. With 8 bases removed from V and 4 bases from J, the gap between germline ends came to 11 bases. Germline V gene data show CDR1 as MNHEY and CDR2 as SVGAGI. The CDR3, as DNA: TGTGCCAGCCGTCGGGTAGGCACTGAAGCTTTCTTT. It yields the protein CASRRVGTEAFF.

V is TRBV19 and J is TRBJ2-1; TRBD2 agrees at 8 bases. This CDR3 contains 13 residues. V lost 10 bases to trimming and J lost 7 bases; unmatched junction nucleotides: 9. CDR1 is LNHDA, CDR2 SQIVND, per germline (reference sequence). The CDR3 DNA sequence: TGTGCCACTGGCGGGGGGTACGCTAATGAGCAGTTCTTC. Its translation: CATGGGYANEQFF.

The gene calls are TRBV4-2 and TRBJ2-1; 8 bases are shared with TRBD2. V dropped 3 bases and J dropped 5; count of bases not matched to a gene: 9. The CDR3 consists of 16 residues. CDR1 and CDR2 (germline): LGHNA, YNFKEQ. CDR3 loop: CASSQPGGGQDNEQFF. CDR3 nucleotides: TGTGCCAGCAGCCAGCCCGGGGGGGGGCAGGACAATGAGCAGTTCTTC.

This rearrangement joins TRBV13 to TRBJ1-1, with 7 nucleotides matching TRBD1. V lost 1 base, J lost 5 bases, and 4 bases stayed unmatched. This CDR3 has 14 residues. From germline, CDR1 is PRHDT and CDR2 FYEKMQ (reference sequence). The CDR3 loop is CASSLANRGTEAFF. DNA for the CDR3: TGTGCCAGCAGCTTAGCTAACAGGGGAACTGAAGCTTTCTTT.

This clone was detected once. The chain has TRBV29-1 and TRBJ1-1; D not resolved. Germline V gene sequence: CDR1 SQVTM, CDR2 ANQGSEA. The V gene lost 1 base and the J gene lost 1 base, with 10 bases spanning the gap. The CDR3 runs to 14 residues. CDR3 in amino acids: CSVEGRQENTEAFF. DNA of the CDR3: TGCAGCGTTGAAGGAAGGCAGGAGAACACTGAAGCTTTCTTT.

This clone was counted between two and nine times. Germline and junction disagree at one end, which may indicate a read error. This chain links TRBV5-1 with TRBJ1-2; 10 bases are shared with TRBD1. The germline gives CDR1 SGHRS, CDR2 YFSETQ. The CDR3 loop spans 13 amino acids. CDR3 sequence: CASRTGGRPVYTF. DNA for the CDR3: TGTGCCAGCCGGACAGGGGGGCGTCCCGTCTACACCTTC.

The CDR3 here is CASSSGTGHGYTF. DNA of the CDR3: TGTGCCAGCAGCTCCGGGACAGGGCATGGCTACACCTTC. The V and J genes are TRBV7-9 and TRBJ1-2; 9 bases agree with TRBD1. V gave up 4 bases and J gave up 6 bases; unmatched junction bases: 3. Germline lookup yields CDR1 SEHNR and CDR2 FQNEAQ (reference sequence). CDR3 size: 13 residues.

The CDR3: CATSGNVYEQYF. The CDR3 coding sequence is TGTGCCACCAGTGGGAACGTCTACGAGCAGTACTTC. V usage is TRBV15 and J usage is TRBJ2-7; D is ambiguous. Germline V CDR1 and CDR2: LNHNV, YYDKDF (reference sequence). V was shortened by 6 bases and J by 3 bases, with 9 bases between the two germline ends. CDR3 length: 12 amino acids.

As DNA, the CDR3 is TGTGCCAGCAGGACCGGGACAGGGGAGGGGAACACCGGGGAGCTGTTTTTT. Residues: CASRTGTGEGNTGELFF. This chain links TRBV5-5 with TRBJ2-2, with TRBD1 matching over 10 bases. V shed 5 bases, J shed 1 base, and the junction held 8 bases outside the gene matches. CDR1 and CDR2 from the germline V gene are SGHKS and YYEKEE (reference sequence). CDR3 length: 17 amino acids.

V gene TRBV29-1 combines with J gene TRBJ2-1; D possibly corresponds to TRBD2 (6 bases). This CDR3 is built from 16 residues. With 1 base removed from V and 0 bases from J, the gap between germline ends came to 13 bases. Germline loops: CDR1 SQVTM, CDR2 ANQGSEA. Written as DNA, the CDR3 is TGCAGCGTTGAAGGGAACCCGACTAGCTCCTACAATGAGCAGTTCTTC. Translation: CSVEGNPTSSYNEQFF.

The CDR3 DNA follows: TGTGCCAGTTATACAGGGCGTGAAGCTTTCTTT. Its translation is CASYTGREAFF. The chain couples TRBV19 to TRBJ1-1, with D possibly matching TRBD1 (6 bases). The ends were cut back, 8 bases at V and 7 bases at J, with 11 bases in the middle. The CDR3 extends over 11 amino acids. CDR1 is LNHDA and CDR2 is SQIVND in the germline V gene (reference sequence). Variable domain in full (rest from reference TRBV19 and TRBJ1-1): DGGITQSPKYLFRKEGQNVTLSCEQNLNHDAMYWYRQDPGQGLRLIYYSQIVNDFQKGDIAEGYSVSREKKESFPLTVTSAQKNPTAFYLCASYTGREAFFGQGTRLTVV.